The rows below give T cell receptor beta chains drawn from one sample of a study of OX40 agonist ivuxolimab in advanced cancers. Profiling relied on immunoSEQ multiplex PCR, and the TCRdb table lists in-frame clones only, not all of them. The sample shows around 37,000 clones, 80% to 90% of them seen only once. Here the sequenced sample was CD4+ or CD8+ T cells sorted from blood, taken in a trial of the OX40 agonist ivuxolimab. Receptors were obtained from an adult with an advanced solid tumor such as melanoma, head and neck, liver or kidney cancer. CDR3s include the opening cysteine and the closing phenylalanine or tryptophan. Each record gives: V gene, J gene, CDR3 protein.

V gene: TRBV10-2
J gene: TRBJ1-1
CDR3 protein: CASSDASLNTEAFF

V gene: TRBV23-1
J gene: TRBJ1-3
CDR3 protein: CASGYNTPGDRGKRNTIYF

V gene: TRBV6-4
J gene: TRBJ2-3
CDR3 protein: CASSGGGFTDTQYF

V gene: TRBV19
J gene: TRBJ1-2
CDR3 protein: CASSPLREVYGYTF

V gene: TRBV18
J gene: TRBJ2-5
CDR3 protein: CASSLGEETQYF

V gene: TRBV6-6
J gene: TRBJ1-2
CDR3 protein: CASSYRARVSDGYTF

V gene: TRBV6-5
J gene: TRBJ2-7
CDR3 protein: CASSQERGAPSEQYF

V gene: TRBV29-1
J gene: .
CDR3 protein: CSVDSRNPTAGRHEQYF

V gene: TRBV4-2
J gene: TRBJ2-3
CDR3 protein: CASSRGLAGTSGTDTQYF

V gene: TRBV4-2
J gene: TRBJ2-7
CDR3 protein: CASSQDSGSGGTYEQYF

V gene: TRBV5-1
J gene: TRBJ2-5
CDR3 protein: CASSLVPSQETQYF

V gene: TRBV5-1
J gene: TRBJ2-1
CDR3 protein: CASSGKGISSYNEQFF

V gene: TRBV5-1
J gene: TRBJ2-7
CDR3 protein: CASSRQGPSGRVSNEQYF

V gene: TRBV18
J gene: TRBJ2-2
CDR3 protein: CASSPGAGTGELFF

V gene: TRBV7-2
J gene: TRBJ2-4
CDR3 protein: CASSLNRLKNIQYF

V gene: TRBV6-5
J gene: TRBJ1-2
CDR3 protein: CASRIQGSNYGYTF

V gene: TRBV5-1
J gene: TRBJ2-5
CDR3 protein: CASSFTPGQYQETQYF

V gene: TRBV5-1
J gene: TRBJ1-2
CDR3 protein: CASSLDTGPHGYTF

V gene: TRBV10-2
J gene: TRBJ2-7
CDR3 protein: CASSAGTSGSGGRYEQYF

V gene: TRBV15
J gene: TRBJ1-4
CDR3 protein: CATSRDRVSETVVF

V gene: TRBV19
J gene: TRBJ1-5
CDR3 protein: CATRDSPSGDQPQHF

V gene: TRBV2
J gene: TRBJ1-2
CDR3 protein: CASSDRGNGYTF

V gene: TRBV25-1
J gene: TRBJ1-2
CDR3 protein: CASGTAYGYTF

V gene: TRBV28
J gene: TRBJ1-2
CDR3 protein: CASSPGSKGGYTF

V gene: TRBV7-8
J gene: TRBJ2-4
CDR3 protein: CASSHPGPIAKNIQYF

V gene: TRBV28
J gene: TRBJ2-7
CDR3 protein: CASSFTLAGLSYEQYF

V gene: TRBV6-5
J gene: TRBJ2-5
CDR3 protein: CASEGERSGETQYF